The 29 T cell receptor beta chains below come from one sample, sequenced in a study of cytotoxic CD8 clonotypes in ibrutinib-treated CLL. Sequenced by immunoSEQ multiplex PCR; TCRdb stores in-frame clones only, minus some. Of more than 70,000 clones listed, 70% to 80% are singletons. The source was PBMCs, collected after 12 months of ibrutinib treatment. These receptors originate from a human donor with chronic lymphocytic leukemia.

J is TRBJ2-4 and V is TRBV19, with D possibly matching TRBD2 (6 bases). Per germline, CDR1 LNHDA and CDR2 SQIVND (reference sequence). The CDR3 is made up of 17 amino acids. V lost 5 bases, J lost 0 bases, and 17 bases lay in between. CDR3 loop: CASSPNRGTLAKNIQYF. CDR3 bases: TGTGCCAGTAGTCCCAATCGGGGGACCCTAGCCAAAAACATTCAGTACTTC.

CDR3 DNA sequence: TGTGCCAGCAGCTTGGACTATTCACCCCTCCACTTT. Translating it yields CASSLDYSPLHF. V is TRBV7-9 and J is TRBJ1-6; no clear D. The CDR3 length is 12 residues. Germline-derived CDR1 and CDR2 are SEHNR and FQNEAQ (reference sequence). Trimming took off 3 bases at V and 8 bases at J, with 5 bases between the two ends.

This clone was detected only a few times. The CDR3 DNA is TGTGCCATCGGCGGGGGGGGCGGCACTGAAGCTTTCTTT. Translated, it gives CAIGGGGGTEAFF. The chain carries TRBV10-3 and TRBJ1-1, with D possibly being TRBD1 (6 bases). V was clipped by 8 bases and J by 4 bases, with 14 bases between them. The CDR3 runs 13 residues. Germline CDR1 is ENHRY and CDR2 is SYGVKD.

This clone has just a few counts. The CDR3 sequence is CASSYRVDGTDTQYF. The CDR3 DNA reads TGTGCCAGCAGTTACAGGGTTGACGGCACAGATACGCAGTATTTT. V gene TRBV6-5 combines with J gene TRBJ2-3; D gene ambiguous. Trimming pared 2 bases from V and 1 base from J, leaving 10 bases between. CDR1 is MNHEY and CDR2 is SVGAGI in the germline V gene. This CDR3 is built from 15 residues.

The chain combines TRBV6-6 with TRBJ2-5, with 8 bases that match TRBD2. Matching the DNA end better, TRBJ2-7 makes the J call doubtful. CDR3 length: 15 amino acids. Germline CDR1 is MNHNY and CDR2 is SVGAGI (reference sequence). CDR3 bases: TGTGCCAGCAGGCCCGGGGTAGCGGGGTCCTACGAGCAGTACTTC. Translating gives CASRPGVAGSYEQYF.

The rearrangement uses TRBV5-4 and TRBJ2-5; D might be TRBD1 or TRBD2, each matching 5 bases. Germline V gene lookup returns CDR1 SGHNT and CDR2 YYREEE (reference sequence). The CDR3 extends over 15 amino acids. V was clipped by 3 bases and J by 0 bases, with 12 bases between them. CDR3 DNA sequence: TGTGCCAGCAGCTCTAACCGGGGCCACCAAGAGACCCAGTACTTC. Translated: CASSSNRGHQETQYF.

The V gene is TRBV2, the J gene TRBJ2-3, with D perhaps assigned TRBD1 or TRBD2 (5 bases each). CDR1 SNHLY and CDR2 FYNNEI come from the germline V gene. V lost 7 bases, J lost 3 bases, and 14 bases lay in between. This CDR3 spans 14 amino acids. The CDR3 DNA follows: TGTGCCAGCAACGGGGCCAGTGGGACAGATACGCAGTATTTT. Protein sequence: CASNGASGTDTQYF.

The chain links TRBV11-2 to TRBJ1-4; perhaps TRBD1 as D (6 bases). The CDR3 covers 16 residues. Germline values: CDR1 SGHAT, CDR2 FQNNGV. V was pared by 0 bases and J by 8 bases, with 16 bases between. CDR3 DNA: TGTGCCAGCAGCTTAGATGGAGGGGGATCGGGCGAAAAACTGTTTTTT. It yields the protein CASSLDGGGSGEKLFF.

The V call is TRBV11-2, the J call TRBJ2-7, with TRBD1 matching 10 bases. J gave up 6 bases and V 6 bases, and 2 bases lay outside the gene matches. The CDR3 has 12 amino acids. CDR1 and CDR2 from the germline V gene are SGHAT and FQNNGV. The CDR3 DNA follows: TGTGCCAGCAGAAGGGACAGGGGCGAGCAGTACTTC. Residues: CASRRDRGEQYF. The variable domain in full, completed from reference TRBV11-2 and TRBJ2-7, reads EAGVAQSPRYKIIEKRQSVAFWCNPISGHATLYWYQQILGQGPKLLIQFQNNGVVDDSQLPKDRFSAERLKGVDSTLKIQPAKLEDSAVYLCASRRDRGEQYFGPGTRLTVT.

The chain links TRBV28 to TRBJ2-3; D is uncertain. There are 13 residues in the CDR3. CDR1 is MDHEN and CDR2 is SYDVKM in the germline V gene. V lost 5 bases and J 2 bases, leaving 8 bases between the germline ends. Here the CDR3 reads CASSPRPTDTQYF. In nucleotides, the CDR3 is TGTGCCAGCAGTCCCCGACCCACAGATACGCAGTATTTT. Supplemented by reference TRBV28 and TRBJ2-3, the full variable domain reads DVKVTQSSRYLVKRTGEKVFLECVQDMDHENMFWYRQDPGLGLRLIYFSYDVKMKEKGDIPEGYSVSREKKERFSLILESASTNQTSMYLCASSPRPTDTQYFGPGTRLTVL.

This sequence joins TRBV15 and TRBJ2-5; possibly TRBD2 for D (7 bases). From germline, CDR1 is LNHNV and CDR2 YYDKDF (reference sequence). The ends were cut back, 0 bases at V and 5 bases at J, with 13 bases in the middle. This CDR3 is built from 15 residues. Here the CDR3 reads CATSRDSGGSETQYF. The CDR3 DNA is TGTGCCACCAGCAGAGATTCGGGGGGCTCGGAGACCCAGTACTTC.

The V and J genes are TRBV14 and TRBJ2-7; D is unclear. Germline CDR1 reads SGHDN; CDR2 reads FVKESK. V shed 1 base and J shed 6 bases, with 13 bases lying between them. This CDR3 has 14 amino acids. The CDR3 sequence is CASSQVPTGREQYF. In DNA, the CDR3 is TGTGCCAGCAGCCAAGTCCCGACCGGGCGCGAGCAGTACTTC. The entire variable domain, with the rest obtained from reference TRBV14 and TRBJ2-7, is as follows: EAGVTQFPSHSVIEKGQTVTLRCDPISGHDNLYWYRRVMGKEIKFLLHFVKESKQDESGMPNNRFLAERTGGTYSTLKVQPAELEDSGVYFCASSQVPTGREQYFGPGTRLTVT.

A single count supports this clone. The chain uses TRBV9 and TRBJ2-7, with D possibly being TRBD1 or TRBD2 (6 bases each). With 3 bases removed from V and 2 bases from J, the gap between germline ends came to 12 bases. Germline-derived CDR1 and CDR2 are SGDLS and YYNGEE. The CDR3 spans 14 residues. The CDR3 reads CASSEGGTTYEQYF. CDR3 coding DNA: TGTGCCAGCAGCGAGGGGGGCACCACCTACGAGCAGTACTTC.

The CDR3 nucleotides are TGTGCCAGCAGCTCCGAAACGGCTTCCCGTGCGCAGTATTTT. Translation gives CASSSETASRAQYF. The chain links TRBV11-2 to TRBJ2-3, with D uncertain. Germline V gives CDR1 SGHAT, CDR2 FQNNGV. The V end was cut by 4 bases, the J end by 10 bases, with 18 bases between. The CDR3 is 14 residues long. The complete variable domain, with remaining parts taken from reference TRBV11-2 and TRBJ2-3, reads EAGVAQSPRYKIIEKRQSVAFWCNPISGHATLYWYQQILGQGPKLLIQFQNNGVVDDSQLPKDRFSAERLKGVDSTLKIQPAKLEDSAVYLCASSSETASRAQYFGPGTRLTVL.

CDR3 bases: TGTGCCAGCAGCCTCACAGGGACGATCTCTGGAAACACCATATATTTT. Translated: CASSLTGTISGNTIYF. V and J are TRBV7-2 and TRBJ1-3, with D possibly being TRBD1 (6 bases). Germline CDR1 and CDR2: SGHTA and FQGNSA. This CDR3 spans 16 amino acids. Trimming left V 5 bases short and J 0 bases short, with 14 bases between.

V usage is TRBV5-6 and J usage is TRBJ1-6; D is ambiguous. The ends were cut back, 0 bases at V and 5 bases at J, with 15 bases in the middle. The CDR3 has 17 residues. Germline values: CDR1 SGHDT, CDR2 YYEEEE. CDR3 nucleotides: TGTGCCAGCAGCTTGGTTGGAGGGATGGTAGATAATTCACCCCTCCACTTT. It encodes CASSLVGGMVDNSPLHF.

About this clone itself: This sample includes further DNA sequences coding for the same CDR3. The genes are TRBV4-1 and TRBJ2-5; 15 nucleotides align to TRBD2. The CDR3 covers 19 residues. Germline trimming cut 1 base from V and 5 bases from J; bases unmatched to any gene: 11. Germline V gives CDR1 MGHRA, CDR2 YSYEKL. CDR3 DNA: TGCGCCAGCAGCCAAGCTAACATGGGACTAGCGGGAGGTCGGGAGACCCAGTACTTC. This translates into CASSQANMGLAGGRETQYF.

This clone came up once. The chain has TRBV30 and TRBJ1-5, with D unclear. CDR1 and CDR2 from the germline V gene are GTSNPN and SVGIG (reference sequence). V was cut by 0 bases and J by 5 bases, with 8 bases left in between. The CDR3 loop spans 13 amino acids. CDR3 nucleotides: TGTGCCTGGAGTGTGGGCTGGGATCAGCCCCAGCATTTT. Residues: CAWSVGWDQPQHF. Using reference TRBV30 and TRBJ1-5 for the parts outside the CDR3, the full variable domain is SQTIHQWPATLVQPVGSPLSLECTVEGTSNPNLYWYRQAAGRGLQLLFYSVGIGQISSEVPQNLSASRPQDRQFILSSKKLLLSDSGFYLCAWSVGWDQPQHFGDGTRLSIL.

This clone was detected many times. This rearrangement joins TRBV6-1 to TRBJ1-2; a possible D gene is TRBD1 (5 bases). Germline V gene data show CDR1 as MNHNS and CDR2 as SASEGT. This CDR3 comprises 15 residues. With 2 bases removed from V and 4 bases from J, the gap between germline ends came to 14 bases. CDR3 coding DNA: TGTGCCAGCAGTGAAAGGGCCGGGCAGGGCTATGGCTACACCTTC. It encodes CASSERAGQGYGYTF.

The chain is built from TRBV6-6 and TRBJ2-7; D not certain. The CDR3 consists of 12 residues. V lost 7 bases to trimming and J lost 2 bases, with 9 bases between them. Germline lookup yields CDR1 MNHNY and CDR2 SVGAGI (reference sequence). The DNA for the CDR3 is TGTGCCAGCACCCAAACTCCCTACGAGCAGTACTTC. Protein: CASTQTPYEQYF.

The rearrangement joins TRBV6-5 to TRBJ1-2; weak D call: TRBD1 (5 bases). The germline V and J ends were trimmed by 7 bases and 7 bases, with 19 bases remaining between them. This CDR3 is built from 14 residues. The V gene's germline CDR1 is MNHEY and CDR2 SVGAGI. Here the CDR3 DNA reads TGTGCCAGCATCTCGACATCCGGGGGGGGTGGCTACACCTTC. Its protein is CASISTSGGGGYTF.

This rearrangement joins TRBV28 to TRBJ1-2; 9 bases are shared with TRBD1. The V gene's germline CDR1 is MDHEN and CDR2 SYDVKM. Trimming removed 6 bases from V and 7 bases from J; junction bases left unmatched: 12. This CDR3 spans 15 amino acids. CDR3 residues: CASSWGAQGARGYTF. Here the CDR3 DNA reads TGTGCCAGCAGCTGGGGGGCACAGGGGGCACGTGGCTACACCTTC.

This clone was observed a handful of times. The chain recombines TRBV7-7 with TRBJ2-5, with 7 nucleotides matching TRBD2. Germline loops: CDR1 SSHAT, CDR2 FNYEAQ (reference sequence). The CDR3 runs to 16 residues. Germline trimming cut 6 bases from V and 7 bases from J; bases unmatched to any gene: 17. Here the CDR3 reads CASSPTSDTAVGTQYF. The CDR3 DNA reads TGTGCCAGCAGTCCAACTAGCGATACAGCTGTTGGGACCCAGTACTTC.

The chain employs TRBV6-5 and TRBJ1-2; tentatively, D is TRBD1 (6 bases). Germline assignment: CDR1 MNHEY and CDR2 SVGAGI. The CDR3 totals 14 residues. Trimming took off 4 bases at V and 7 bases at J, with 16 bases between the two ends. This CDR3 is CASSSEGGTGGYTF. The CDR3 nucleotides read TGTGCCAGCAGTTCCGAGGGGGGGACGGGTGGCTACACCTTC.

The chain links TRBV6-5 to TRBJ2-1, with 12 bases aligning to TRBD2. Germline values: CDR1 MNHEY, CDR2 SVGAGI. CDR3 size: 15 residues. V lost 6 bases and J lost 6; bases outside the gene matches: 6. The CDR3 DNA follows: TGTGCCAGCAGCCCACTAGCGGGAGGACCCAATGAGCAGTTCTTC. The encoded protein is CASSPLAGGPNEQFF.

This chain links TRBV7-8 with TRBJ2-5, with D maybe TRBD2 (5 bases). The V gene lost 4 bases and the J gene lost 5 bases, with 14 bases spanning the gap. The CDR3 totals 14 residues. Per the germline V gene, CDR1 is SGHVS and CDR2 is FQNEAQ. The CDR3, as DNA: TGTGCCAGCAGCTCCCCGACTACTGGGGAGACCCAGTACTTC. It specifies CASSSPTTGETQYF.

The chain has TRBV9 and TRBJ2-3; 7 bases are shared with TRBD2. The germline V gene encodes CDR1 SGDLS and CDR2 YYNGEE. The J segment lost 5 bases and the V segment lost 0 bases, leaving 6 bases of the junction unmatched. The CDR3 is 15 amino acids. The CDR3 nucleotides are TGTGCCAGCAGCGTAGGTGGCGGCGGGGGAGATACGCAGTATTTT. This translates into CASSVGGGGGDTQYF.

The chain combines TRBV18 with TRBJ2-6; D uncertain. CDR3 length equals 16 residues. Trimming took off 1 base at V and 2 bases at J, with 9 bases between the two ends. Germline V gives CDR1 KGHSH, CDR2 LQKENI. The DNA of the CDR3 is TGTGCCAGCTCACCACGGTGGGGTCCTGGGGCCAACGTCCTGACTTTC. Its protein is CASSPRWGPGANVLTF.

V is TRBV6-5 and J is TRBJ1-2; the D gene is possibly TRBD1 (5 bases). V shed 5 bases and J shed 4 bases, with 11 bases lying between them. CDR3 size: 13 residues. CDR1 is MNHEY, CDR2 SVGAGI, per germline. This chain's CDR3 is CASSGGRAYGYTF. The CDR3 DNA reads TGTGCCAGCAGTGGAGGCAGGGCCTATGGCTACACCTTC.